The T cell receptor (beta chain) under discussion was sequenced for a study of shared clonotypes between healthy human individuals. Turning to the study itself: Three men and a couple of women, aged 18 to 49, were donors. Donors had three CD4 naive, three CD4 memory, two CD8 naive and one CD8 memory plate apiece.

The table came from immunoSEQ multiplex PCR; TCRdb's copy has only in-frame clones and leaves some out. The repertoire holds 150,000 to 200,000 clones, with around 93% as singletons. CDR3 length: 14 amino acids. The V end lost 6 bases, the J end lost 4 bases, and 16 bases lay between the germline ends. Looked up from germline, CDR1 is KGHSH and CDR2 is LQKENI. The specimen was naive CD4+ T cells sorted from blood. Subset: CD45RA+ positively selected. This chain connects TRBV18 to TRBJ2-7; a possible D gene is TRBD2 (6 bases). The TCR was taken from a woman in her 30s in good health. This CDR3 reads CASSPEEGPYEQYF. The CDR3 nucleotides read TGTGCCAGCTCTCCGGAGGAGGGACCATACGAGCAGTACTTC.